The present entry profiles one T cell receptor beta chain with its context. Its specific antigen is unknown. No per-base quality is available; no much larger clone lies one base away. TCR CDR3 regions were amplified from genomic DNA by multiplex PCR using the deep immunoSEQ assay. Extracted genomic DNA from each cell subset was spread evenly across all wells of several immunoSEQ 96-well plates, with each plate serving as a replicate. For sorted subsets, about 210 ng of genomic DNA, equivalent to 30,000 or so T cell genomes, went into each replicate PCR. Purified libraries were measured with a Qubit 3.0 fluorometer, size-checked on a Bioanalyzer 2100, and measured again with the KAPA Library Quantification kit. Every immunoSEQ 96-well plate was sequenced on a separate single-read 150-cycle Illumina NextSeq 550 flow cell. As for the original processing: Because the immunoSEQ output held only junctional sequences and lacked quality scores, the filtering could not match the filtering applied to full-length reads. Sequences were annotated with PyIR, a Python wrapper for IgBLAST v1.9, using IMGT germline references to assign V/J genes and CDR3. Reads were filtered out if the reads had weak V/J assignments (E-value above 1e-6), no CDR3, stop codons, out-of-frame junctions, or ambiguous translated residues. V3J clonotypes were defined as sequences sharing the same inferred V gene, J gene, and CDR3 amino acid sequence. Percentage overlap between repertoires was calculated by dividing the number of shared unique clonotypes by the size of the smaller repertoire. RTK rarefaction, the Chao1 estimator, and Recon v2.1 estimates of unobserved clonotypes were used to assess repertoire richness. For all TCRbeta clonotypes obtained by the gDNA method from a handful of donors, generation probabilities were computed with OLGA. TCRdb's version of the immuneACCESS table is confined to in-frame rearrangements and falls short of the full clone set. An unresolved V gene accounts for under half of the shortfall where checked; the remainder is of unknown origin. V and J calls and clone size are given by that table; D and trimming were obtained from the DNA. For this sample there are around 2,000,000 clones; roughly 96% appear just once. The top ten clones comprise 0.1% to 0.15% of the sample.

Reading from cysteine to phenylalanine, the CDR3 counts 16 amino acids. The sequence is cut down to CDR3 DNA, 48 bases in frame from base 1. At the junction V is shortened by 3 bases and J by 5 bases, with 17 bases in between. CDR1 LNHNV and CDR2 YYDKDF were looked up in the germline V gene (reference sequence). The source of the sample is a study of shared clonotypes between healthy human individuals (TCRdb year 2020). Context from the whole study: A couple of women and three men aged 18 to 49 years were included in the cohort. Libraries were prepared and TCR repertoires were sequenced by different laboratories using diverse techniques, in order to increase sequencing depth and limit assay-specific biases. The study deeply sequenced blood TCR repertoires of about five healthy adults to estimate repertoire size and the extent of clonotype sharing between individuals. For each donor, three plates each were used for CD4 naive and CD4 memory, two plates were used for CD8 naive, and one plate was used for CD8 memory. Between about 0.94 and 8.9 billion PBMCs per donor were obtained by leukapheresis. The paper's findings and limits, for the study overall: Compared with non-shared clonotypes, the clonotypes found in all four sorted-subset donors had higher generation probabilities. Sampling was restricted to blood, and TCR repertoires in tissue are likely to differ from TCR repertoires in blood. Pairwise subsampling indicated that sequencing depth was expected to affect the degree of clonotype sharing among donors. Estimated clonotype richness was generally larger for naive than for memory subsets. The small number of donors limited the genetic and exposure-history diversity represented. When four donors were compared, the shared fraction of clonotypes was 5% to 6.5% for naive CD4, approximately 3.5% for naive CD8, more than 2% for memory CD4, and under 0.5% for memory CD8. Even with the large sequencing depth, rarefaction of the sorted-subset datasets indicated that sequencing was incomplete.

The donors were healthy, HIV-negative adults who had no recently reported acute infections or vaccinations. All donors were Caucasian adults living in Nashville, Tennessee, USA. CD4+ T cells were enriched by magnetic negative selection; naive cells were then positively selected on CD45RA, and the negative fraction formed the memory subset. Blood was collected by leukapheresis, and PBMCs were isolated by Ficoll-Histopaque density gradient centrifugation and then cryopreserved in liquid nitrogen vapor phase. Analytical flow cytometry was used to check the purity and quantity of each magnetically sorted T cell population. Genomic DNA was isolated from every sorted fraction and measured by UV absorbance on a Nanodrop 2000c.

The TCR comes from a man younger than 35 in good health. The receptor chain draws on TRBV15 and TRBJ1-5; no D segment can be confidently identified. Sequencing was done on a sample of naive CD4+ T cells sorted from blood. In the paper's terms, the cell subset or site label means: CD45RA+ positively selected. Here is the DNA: TGTGCCACCAGCAGCCTAGGTATCGTCGGGCATCAGCCCCAGCATTTT. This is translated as CATSSLGIVGHQPQHF.